This TCR beta chain is from a study of shared clonotypes between healthy human individuals. CDR1 and CDR2 (germline): SGHAT, FQNNGV. Trimming left V 5 bases short and J 2 bases short, with 16 bases between. The CDR3 consists of 15 residues. Assay: immunoSEQ multiplex PCR; the TCRdb copy retains only in-frame clones and omits some. The sample yields about 2.1 million clones, over 85% seen once. CD45RO-negative, CCR7-selected cells formed the naive CD8 fraction, which excluded terminally differentiated effector memory CD45RA+ cells. Sequenced: naive CD8+ T cells from PBMCs. The chain links TRBV11-2 to TRBJ2-7; D possibly matches TRBD1 or TRBD2 (5 bases each). This receptor was identified in a young man in good health. Some clones in this sample may be carry-over from other donors' samples. CDR3 bases: TGTGCCAGCAGCCGCCTCCGGGACGGAGCCTACGAGCAGTACTTC. Protein product: CASSRLRDGAYEQYF.